The sequence of this T cell receptor (beta chain) was determined in a study of cytomegalovirus exposure and HLA in healthy donors. Of note for this clone: As yet, its antigen is unknown.

Use of 60 Vbeta and 13 Jbeta primers characterized the PCR. Method: immunoSEQ multiplex PCR; TCRdb's copy keeps in-frame clones and lacks some. This sample has about 140,000 clones, with under 80% found just once. The V segment lost 9 bases and the J segment 0 bases; nucleotides outside the gene matches: 8. The CDR3 is 16 residues long. CDR1 and CDR2 from the germline V gene are SGHNT and YYREEE (reference sequence). General study points: Within the data, a cluster of highly shared sequence variants was likely a sequencing artifact.

The sample taken for sequencing was PBMCs. This chain links TRBV5-4 with TRBJ2-2; 10 bases map to TRBD2. This sequence originates from a woman aged 50 to 60 in good health and CMV-seropositive. The CDR3 loop is CATQPSGGANTGELFF. In DNA form, the CDR3 reads TGTGCCACCCAACCGAGCGGGGGGGCGAACACCGGGGAGCTGTTTTTT.